This TCR beta chain is from a study of T cells in Graves' hyperthyroidism and ophthalmopathy. Study results and caveats: Median prediction lead before ophthalmopathy onset was around 6.9 months with the model.

Trimming cost V 7 bases and J 2 bases; bases outside gene matches: 3. The CDR3 consists of 14 residues. Germline-derived CDR1 and CDR2 are MNHEY and SMNVEV (reference sequence). This clonotype was counted ten times or more. Its antigen is unknown. Uncontrolled infection, other autoimmune disease, pregnancy or lactation excluded patients. From approximately 9.3 ml of fresh peripheral blood, PBMCs were isolated. The source material, RNA transcripts, was used to amplify TCR beta CDR3 regions. First-round RT-PCR with HTBI primers amplified the TCR CDR3 region. A single record per CDR3 protein comes from TCRdb applying MiXCR to the multiplex PCR reads. The data contain hundreds of thousands of distinct CDR3 sequences, approximately 15% of them singletons.

The chain combines TRBV27 with TRBJ1-2, with TRBD1 identical over 11 bases. The TCR comes from a woman in her 40s with Graves' ophthalmopathy. What was sequenced was blood. CDR3 coding DNA: TGTGCCAGCACCCGGACAGGGGGCAACTATGGCTACACCTTC. Translated, it gives CASTRTGGNYGYTF.